Presented here are 4 T cell receptor beta chains from one specimen sequenced in a study of shared T cell receptors in the human thymus. TCRdb's copy holds only in-frame clones and misses some; the assay was immunoSEQ multiplex PCR. This sample has 700,000 or so clones, with 80% to 90% found just once. This same sample was also part of a study on human thymus T cells.

The sample consisted of thymocytes. The receptor source for this set is a girl less than two years old with a congenital heart defect.

Notes on this clone: A junction boundary mismatches the germline segment, possibly from a read error. Other DNA sequences in the same sample also yield this CDR3. The V gene is TRBV4-1, the J gene TRBJ1-6; D is perhaps TRBD1 (5 bases). The CDR3 has 16 amino acids. Germline assignment: CDR1 MGHRA and CDR2 YSYEKL. The CDR3, as DNA: TGCGCCAGCAGCCAAGGTGCGGGGGGGGATAACTCACCCCTCCACTTT. Its translation is CASSQGAGGDNSPLHF.

V is TRBV7-8 and J is TRBJ1-5; TRBD1 matches 7 bases. The ends lost 0 bases at V and 6 bases at J; junction bases unmatched: 17. The CDR3 is 19 amino acids. The germline CDR1 and CDR2 sequences are SGHVS and FQNEAQ. The CDR3 DNA follows: TGTGCCAGCAGCTTAGCAGGGAATACAGGGGCGCGAATAGGTCAGCCCCAGCATTTT. Encoded protein: CASSLAGNTGARIGQPQHF.

V is TRBV7-9 and J is TRBJ1-2; 7 bases agree with TRBD1. This CDR3 is built from 12 residues. The junction had 3 bases not matched to a gene; V was cut back by 5 bases and J by 6 bases. From germline, CDR1 is SEHNR and CDR2 FQNEAQ (reference sequence). CDR3 nucleotides: TGTGCCAGCAGCCCCACAGGGGATGGCTACACCTTC. It codes for CASSPTGDGYTF.

This rearrangement joins TRBV7-2 to TRBJ1-5, with D unclear. The V and J ends lost 3 bases and 3 bases respectively, with 9 bases between them. CDR1 is SGHTA, CDR2 FQGNSA, per germline. This CDR3 spans 14 amino acids. CDR3 sequence (DNA): TGTGCCAGCAGCTTGGGAGAGCTCAATCAGCCCCAGCATTTT. As protein: CASSLGELNQPQHF.